The 32 T cell receptor beta chains given below trace back to one sample, sequenced in a study of OX40 agonist ivuxolimab in advanced cancers. Repertoires were generated with immunoSEQ multiplex PCR, while TCRdb's copy carries only in-frame clones and drops some. The table has approximately 90,000 clones, about 88% seen once. Here the sequenced sample was CD4+ or CD8+ T cells sorted from blood, taken in a trial of the OX40 agonist ivuxolimab. The receptors were gathered from an adult with an advanced solid tumor such as melanoma, head and neck, liver or kidney cancer.

The rearrangement uses TRBV29-1 and TRBJ1-5; 10 positions agree with TRBD1. Germline V CDR1 and CDR2: SQVTM, ANQGSEA. This CDR3 has 15 amino acids. With V trimmed by 4 bases and J by 6 bases, 9 bases remained unmatched. CDR3 loop: CSVVIAGQGSQPQHF. The CDR3 nucleotides are TGCAGCGTTGTAATCGCGGGACAGGGGAGTCAGCCCCAGCATTTT.

This chain connects TRBV11-2 to TRBJ2-1, with no clear D. The CDR3 contains 13 residues. Trimming shortened V by 3 bases and J by 15 bases, and 18 bases separated the two germline ends. Germline values: CDR1 SGHAT, CDR2 FQNNGV. DNA for the CDR3: TGTGCCAGCAGCTTGAGTCGAAATTGGGCTGGGTTCTTC. This gives the protein CASSLSRNWAGFF.

V and J are TRBV11-3 and TRBJ2-3; possibly TRBD2 for D (7 bases). Germline CDR1 reads SGHNT; CDR2 reads YENEEA. Trimming shortened V by 1 base and J by 2 bases, and 10 bases separated the two germline ends. The CDR3 has 15 residues. The CDR3 DNA follows: TGTGCCAGCAGCTTAGGGCGGGGGCCCACAGATACGCAGTATTTT. Amino acid sequence: CASSLGRGPTDTQYF.

The chain carries TRBV6-1 and TRBJ1-1; D is undetermined. Looked up from germline, CDR1 is MNHNS and CDR2 is SASEGT. V was pared by 6 bases and J by 3 bases, with 5 bases between. This CDR3 comprises 11 residues. Here the CDR3 DNA reads TGTGCCAGCAGCGGCCACACTGAAGCTTTCTTT. As protein: CASSGHTEAFF.

V gene TRBV5-8 combines with J gene TRBJ2-1; D is possibly TRBD2 (5 bases). The length of the CDR3 is 14 residues. V was clipped by 0 bases and J by 6 bases, with 10 bases between them. Per germline, CDR1 SGHTS and CDR2 YDEGEE. Written as DNA, the CDR3 is TGTGCCAGCAGCTTGGGCCCAGGAGGCAATGAGCAGTTCTTC. It yields the protein CASSLGPGGNEQFF.

This chain connects TRBV7-2 to TRBJ2-7, with TRBD1 matching 10 bases. The CDR3 is made up of 17 amino acids. V gave up 5 bases and J gave up 4 bases; unmatched junction bases: 14. CDR1 SGHTA and CDR2 FQGNSA come from the germline V gene. The CDR3 coding sequence is TGTGCCAGCAGCCGATTTAGGGGGACAGGGGCATATTACGAGCAGTACTTC. It codes for CASSRFRGTGAYYEQYF. Filled out from reference TRBV7-2 and TRBJ2-7, the complete variable domain reads GAGVSQSPSNKVTEKGKDVELRCDPISGHTALYWYRQSLGQGLEFLIYFQGNSAPDKSGLPSDRFSAERTGGSVSTLTIQRTQQEDSAVYLCASSRFRGTGAYYEQYFGPGTRLTVT.

V and J are TRBV11-3 and TRBJ2-7; D is unresolved. This CDR3 has 11 amino acids. The V and J ends lost 3 bases and 1 base respectively, with 1 base between them. Germline V lookup: CDR1 SGHNT, CDR2 YENEEA. The CDR3 sequence is CASSFSYEQYF. CDR3 DNA sequence: TGTGCCAGCAGCTTTTCCTACGAGCAGTACTTC.

The chain is built from TRBV7-8 and TRBJ2-1; D might be TRBD2 (6 bases). Per germline, CDR1 SGHVS and CDR2 FQNEAQ. The CDR3 contains 17 residues. The V end was cut by 1 base, the J end by 3 bases, with 16 bases between. The DNA of the CDR3 is TGTGCCAGCAGCTTAGGGGAGGTTCTGGCCCTCTACAATGAGCAGTTCTTC. Translating gives CASSLGEVLALYNEQFF.

CDR3 nucleotide sequence: TGTGCCAGCAGCCGGGGACAGACCTACGAGCAGTACTTC. This gives the protein CASSRGQTYEQYF. V usage is TRBV11-2 and J usage is TRBJ2-7; TRBD1 matches at 7 bases. This CDR3 region has 13 residues. The J segment lost 2 bases and the V segment lost 5 bases, leaving 3 bases of the junction unmatched. From germline, CDR1 is SGHAT and CDR2 FQNNGV. Full variable domain (remainder filled in from reference TRBV11-2 and TRBJ2-7): EAGVAQSPRYKIIEKRQSVAFWCNPISGHATLYWYQQILGQGPKLLIQFQNNGVVDDSQLPKDRFSAERLKGVDSTLKIQPAKLEDSAVYLCASSRGQTYEQYFGPGTRLTVT.

V is TRBV19 and J is TRBJ1-6; D not resolved. This CDR3 is 16 amino acids long. Between the trimmed V and J ends, which lost 5 bases and 0 bases, there was a span of 11 bases. Per germline, CDR1 LNHDA and CDR2 SQIVND (reference sequence). The CDR3 region is CASSSKSSSYNSPLHF. CDR3 nucleotide sequence: TGTGCCAGTAGTTCAAAATCGAGCTCCTATAATTCACCCCTCCACTTT.

The V call is TRBV20-1, the J call TRBJ1-2; D not certain. The germline CDR1 and CDR2 sequences are DFQATT and SNEGSKA (reference sequence). The ends were cut back, 6 bases at V and 6 bases at J, with 11 bases in the middle. The CDR3 is 11 amino acids. The CDR3 is CSATDGDGYTF. The CDR3 region has the DNA TGCAGTGCAACCGACGGTGATGGCTACACCTTC.

J is TRBJ1-5 and V is TRBV7-2; D gene uncertain. This CDR3 spans 15 amino acids. The germline V and J ends were trimmed by 4 bases and 1 base, with 11 bases remaining between them. Germline V gives CDR1 SGHTA, CDR2 FQGNSA. The DNA for the CDR3 is TGTGCCAGCAGCTCCGAGCCTAGGAGCAATCAGCCCCAGCATTTT. Its protein product is CASSSEPRSNQPQHF.

The chain combines TRBV27 with TRBJ2-1; 8 nucleotides line up with TRBD2. This CDR3 has 17 residues. The germline V gene encodes CDR1 MNHEY and CDR2 SMNVEV (reference sequence). Trimming at V came to 6 bases and at J to 6 bases, leaving 16 bases not matched to a gene. For the CDR3, the DNA is TGTGCCAGCAGCTTCCCTGGGGGTGCGGGGGGCCCCAATGAGCAGTTCTTC. It translates to CASSFPGGAGGPNEQFF.

The V gene is TRBV19, the J gene TRBJ1-2, with 8 nucleotides matching TRBD1. CDR1 LNHDA and CDR2 SQIVND come from the germline V gene (reference sequence). Losses at the gene ends were 3 bases for V and 4 bases for J; bases not matched to a gene: 7. The CDR3 runs 15 residues. CDR3 sequence: CASSIPGGFSYGYTF. The CDR3 DNA reads TGTGCCAGTAGTATCCCAGGGGGCTTCAGCTATGGCTACACCTTC.

This sequence joins TRBV19 and TRBJ2-7; TRBD2 is a possible D gene (6 bases). There are 12 residues in the CDR3. Per the germline V gene, CDR1 is LNHDA and CDR2 is SQIVND (reference sequence). V lost 5 bases, J lost 2 bases, and 7 bases lay in between. As DNA, the CDR3 is TGTGCCAGTAGTCGGGGGACCTACGAGCAGTACTTC. This translates into CASSRGTYEQYF.

This chain joins TRBV5-4 and TRBJ2-1; 10 bases agree with TRBD1. The V gene end was trimmed by 4 bases and the J gene end by 6 bases; junction bases not matched to a gene: 10. Germline values: CDR1 SGHNT, CDR2 YYREEE (reference sequence). The CDR3 extends over 16 amino acids. In DNA, the CDR3 is TGTGCCAGCAGCCTACTGACCGGGACAGGGGCCAATGAGCAGTTCTTC. It is translated as CASSLLTGTGANEQFF.

The chain couples TRBV25-1 to TRBJ1-2; D not certain. Germline V gives CDR1 MGHDK, CDR2 SYGVNS. Between the trimmed V and J ends, which lost 4 bases and 4 bases, there was a span of 10 bases. The CDR3 has 13 amino acids. DNA of the CDR3: TGTGCCAGCAGTGCCGCTAGGGCCTATGGCTACACCTTC. This sequence encodes CASSAARAYGYTF.

This chain connects TRBV7-9 to TRBJ2-3; D is uncertain. V was shortened by 5 bases and J by 0 bases, with 12 bases between the two germline ends. The CDR3 length is 15 residues. From germline, CDR1 is SEHNR and CDR2 FQNEAQ (reference sequence). The CDR3 sequence is CASSLGRSSTDTQYF. The CDR3 nucleotides are TGTGCCAGCAGCCTTGGGCGATCTAGCACAGATACGCAGTATTTT.

The J gene is TRBJ2-3, the V gene TRBV5-1; D is undetermined. Germline V gene lookup returns CDR1 SGHRS and CDR2 YFSETQ. V was shortened by 0 bases and J by 3 bases, with 11 bases between the two germline ends. The length of the CDR3 is 15 residues. The chain's CDR3 is CASSLGGSLTDTQYF. The CDR3 DNA follows: TGCGCCAGCAGCTTGGGCGGTAGTTTAACAGATACGCAGTATTTT.

The rearrangement links TRBV7-8 to TRBJ2-7, with TRBD1 matching 8 bases. J was trimmed by 2 bases and V by 1 base; bases with no gene match: 7. This CDR3 is built from 16 residues. In germline, CDR1 is SGHVS, CDR2 FQNEAQ. Here the CDR3 reads CASSLEGTGKTYEQYF. The CDR3, as DNA: TGTGCCAGCAGCTTAGAAGGGACAGGAAAGACCTACGAGCAGTACTTC.

The chain links TRBV2 to TRBJ1-5, with D tentatively TRBD1 (6 bases). Looked up from germline, CDR1 is SNHLY and CDR2 is FYNNEI. The CDR3 loop spans 15 amino acids. The V gene lost 6 bases and the J gene lost 1 base, with 13 bases spanning the gap. In DNA, the CDR3 is TGTGCCAGCAGCCAGTGGGGGCAGAGCAATCAGCCCCAGCATTTT. Protein: CASSQWGQSNQPQHF.

This chain connects TRBV29-1 to TRBJ1-1, with D hard to call. V was pared by 3 bases and J by 4 bases, with 12 bases between. Germline values: CDR1 SQVTM, CDR2 ANQGSEA. CDR3 size: 13 residues. The CDR3 here is CSVDKGMGTEAFF. The CDR3 DNA reads as TGCAGCGTTGATAAGGGTATGGGCACTGAAGCTTTCTTT.

This clone occurred once. The DNA of the CDR3 is TGCGCCAGCAGCCCCCAGGGGTGGGCCGGGGAGCTGTTTTTT. It codes for CASSPQGWAGELFF. The chain combines TRBV4-3 with TRBJ2-2; D might be TRBD1 (6 bases). Trimming cost V 4 bases and J 6 bases, with 12 bases left between them. Germline V lookup: CDR1 LGHNA, CDR2 YSLEER. CDR3 length equals 14 residues.

The chain carries TRBV7-9 and TRBJ2-2; no clear D gene. CDR1 SEHNR and CDR2 FQNEAQ come from the germline V gene (reference sequence). The CDR3 spans 13 residues. Trimming removed 6 bases from V and 1 base from J, with 6 bases in between. CDR3 sequence reads: CASRNENTGELFF. The CDR3 nucleotides are TGTGCCAGCAGGAATGAGAACACCGGGGAGCTGTTTTTT.

V usage is TRBV6-1 and J usage is TRBJ1-5, with D possibly TRBD1 on 5 matching bases. V dropped 4 bases and J dropped 2 bases, with 12 bases sitting between them. The CDR3 has 15 amino acids. Germline V gene sequence: CDR1 MNHNS, CDR2 SASEGT. The CDR3 nucleotides are TGTGCCAGCAGTGTCAGGGACGGAGGCAATCAGCCCCAGCATTTT. This gives the protein CASSVRDGGNQPQHF.

The chain is built from TRBV6-1 and TRBJ1-3; TRBD1 matches at 7 bases. J was trimmed by 4 bases and V by 3 bases; bases with no gene match: 3. Looked up from germline, CDR1 is MNHNS and CDR2 is SASEGT. The CDR3 contains 14 residues. The CDR3 DNA is TGTGCCAGCAGTGACAGGGGGAAAGGAAACACCATATATTTT. Translating it yields CASSDRGKGNTIYF.

This clone was recorded only once. The rearrangement joins TRBV5-5 to TRBJ1-2; D not certain. CDR3 length equals 12 residues. The germline V gene encodes CDR1 SGHKS and CDR2 YYEKEE (reference sequence). The V gene lost 3 bases and the J gene lost 6 bases, with 9 bases spanning the gap. CDR3 protein: CASSSSWDGYTF. The CDR3 nucleotides are TGTGCCAGCAGCTCCTCATGGGATGGCTACACCTTC.

The chain links TRBV19 to TRBJ2-3, with TRBD2 as a possible D gene (7 bases). Between the trimmed V and J ends, which lost 2 bases and 3 bases, there was a span of 18 bases. CDR1 is LNHDA and CDR2 is SQIVND in the germline V gene (reference sequence). The CDR3 is 17 residues long. The CDR3 region has the DNA TGTGCCAGTAGTATAAGCGCGGGGGCCCTAGGGACAGATACGCAGTATTTT. Protein sequence: CASSISAGALGTDTQYF.

The V gene is TRBV4-3, the J gene TRBJ2-3, with D perhaps matching TRBD2 (6 bases). Germline loops: CDR1 LGHNA, CDR2 YSLEER. V was trimmed by 3 bases and J by 3 bases, leaving 19 bases between them. CDR3 size: 17 residues. This chain's CDR3 is CASSQEEDGGFTDTQYF. CDR3 nucleotide sequence: TGCGCCAGCAGCCAGGAAGAGGATGGGGGGTTTACAGATACGCAGTATTTT.

This clone has just a few counts. The chain combines TRBV10-1 with TRBJ2-1; D remains ambiguous. The CDR3 covers 14 residues. CDR1 and CDR2 from the germline V gene are WNHNN and SYGVQD (reference sequence). V was shortened by 6 bases and J by 0 bases, with 9 bases between the two germline ends. CDR3 residues: CASRVDSSYNEQFF. CDR3 sequence (DNA): TGCGCCAGCAGGGTGGATAGCTCCTACAATGAGCAGTTCTTC.

This CDR3 is CASREQDTGELFF. Written as DNA, the CDR3 is TGTGCCAGCAGGGAACAGGACACCGGGGAGCTGTTTTTT. The chain has TRBV6-1 and TRBJ2-2, with a possible D match to TRBD1 (5 bases). Germline assignment: CDR1 MNHNS and CDR2 SASEGT. The CDR3 extends over 13 amino acids. The germline V and J ends were trimmed by 6 bases and 3 bases, with 8 bases remaining between them.

V is TRBV6-6 and J is TRBJ2-1; D could derive from TRBD1 or TRBD2 (5 bases each). The germline V gene encodes CDR1 MNHNY and CDR2 SVGAGI (reference sequence). The CDR3 runs 15 residues. V shed 2 bases and J shed 8 bases, with 16 bases lying between them. This CDR3 reads CASSYPTGLMHEQFF. CDR3 bases: TGTGCCAGCAGTTACCCCACGGGGCTTATGCATGAGCAGTTCTTC.